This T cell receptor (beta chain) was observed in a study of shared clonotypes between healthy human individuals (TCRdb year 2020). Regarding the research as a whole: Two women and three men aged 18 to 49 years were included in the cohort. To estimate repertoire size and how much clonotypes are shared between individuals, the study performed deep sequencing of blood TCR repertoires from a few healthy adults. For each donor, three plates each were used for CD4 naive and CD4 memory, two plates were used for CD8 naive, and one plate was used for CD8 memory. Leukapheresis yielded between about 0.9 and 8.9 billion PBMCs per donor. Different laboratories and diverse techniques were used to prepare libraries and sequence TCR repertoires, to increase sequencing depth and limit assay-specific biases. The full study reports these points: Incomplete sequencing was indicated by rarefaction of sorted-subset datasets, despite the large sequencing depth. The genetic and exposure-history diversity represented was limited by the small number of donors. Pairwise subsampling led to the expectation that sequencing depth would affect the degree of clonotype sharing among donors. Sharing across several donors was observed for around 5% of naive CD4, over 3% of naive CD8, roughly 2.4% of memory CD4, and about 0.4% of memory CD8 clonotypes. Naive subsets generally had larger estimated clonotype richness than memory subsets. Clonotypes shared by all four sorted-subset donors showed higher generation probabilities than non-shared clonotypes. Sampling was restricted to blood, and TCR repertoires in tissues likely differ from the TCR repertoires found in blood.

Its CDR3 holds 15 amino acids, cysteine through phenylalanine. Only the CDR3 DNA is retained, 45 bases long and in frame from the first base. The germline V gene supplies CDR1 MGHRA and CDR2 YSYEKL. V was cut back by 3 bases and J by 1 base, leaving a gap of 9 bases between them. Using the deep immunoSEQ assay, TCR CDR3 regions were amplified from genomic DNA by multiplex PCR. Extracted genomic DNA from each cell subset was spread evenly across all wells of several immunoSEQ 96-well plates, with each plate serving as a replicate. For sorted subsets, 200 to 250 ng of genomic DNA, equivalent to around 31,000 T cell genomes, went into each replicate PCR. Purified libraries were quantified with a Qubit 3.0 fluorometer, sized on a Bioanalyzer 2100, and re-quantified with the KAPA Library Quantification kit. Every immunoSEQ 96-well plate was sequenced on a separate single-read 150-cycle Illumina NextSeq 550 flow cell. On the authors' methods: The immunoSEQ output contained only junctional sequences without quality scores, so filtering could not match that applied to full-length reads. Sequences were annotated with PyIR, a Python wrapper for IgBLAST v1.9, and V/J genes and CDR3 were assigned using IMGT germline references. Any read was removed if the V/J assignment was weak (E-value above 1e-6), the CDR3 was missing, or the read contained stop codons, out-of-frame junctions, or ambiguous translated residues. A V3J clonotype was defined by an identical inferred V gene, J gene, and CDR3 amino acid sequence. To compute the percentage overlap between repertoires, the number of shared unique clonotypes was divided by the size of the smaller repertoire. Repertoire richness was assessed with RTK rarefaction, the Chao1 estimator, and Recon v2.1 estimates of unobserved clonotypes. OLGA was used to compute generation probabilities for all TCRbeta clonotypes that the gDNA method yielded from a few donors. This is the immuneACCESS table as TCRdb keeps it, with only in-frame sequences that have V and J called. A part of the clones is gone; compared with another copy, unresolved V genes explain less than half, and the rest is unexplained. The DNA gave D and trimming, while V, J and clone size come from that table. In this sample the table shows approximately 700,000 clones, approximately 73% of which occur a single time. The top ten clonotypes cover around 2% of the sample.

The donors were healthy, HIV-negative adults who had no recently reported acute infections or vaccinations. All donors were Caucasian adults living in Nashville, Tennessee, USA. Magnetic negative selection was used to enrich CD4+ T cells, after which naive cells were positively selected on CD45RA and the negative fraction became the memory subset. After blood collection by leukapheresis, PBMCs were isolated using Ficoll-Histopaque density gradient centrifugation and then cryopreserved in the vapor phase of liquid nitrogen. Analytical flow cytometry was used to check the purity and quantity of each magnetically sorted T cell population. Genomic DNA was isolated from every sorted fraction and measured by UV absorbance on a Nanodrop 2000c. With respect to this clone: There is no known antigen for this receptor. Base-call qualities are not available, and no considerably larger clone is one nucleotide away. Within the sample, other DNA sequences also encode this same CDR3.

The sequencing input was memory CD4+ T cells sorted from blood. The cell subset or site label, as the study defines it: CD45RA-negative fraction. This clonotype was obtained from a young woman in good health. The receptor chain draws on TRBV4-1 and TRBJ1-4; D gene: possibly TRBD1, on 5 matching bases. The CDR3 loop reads CASSQDQGTNEKLFF. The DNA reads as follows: TGCGCCAGCAGCCAGGACCAGGGAACTAATGAAAAACTGTTTTTT.